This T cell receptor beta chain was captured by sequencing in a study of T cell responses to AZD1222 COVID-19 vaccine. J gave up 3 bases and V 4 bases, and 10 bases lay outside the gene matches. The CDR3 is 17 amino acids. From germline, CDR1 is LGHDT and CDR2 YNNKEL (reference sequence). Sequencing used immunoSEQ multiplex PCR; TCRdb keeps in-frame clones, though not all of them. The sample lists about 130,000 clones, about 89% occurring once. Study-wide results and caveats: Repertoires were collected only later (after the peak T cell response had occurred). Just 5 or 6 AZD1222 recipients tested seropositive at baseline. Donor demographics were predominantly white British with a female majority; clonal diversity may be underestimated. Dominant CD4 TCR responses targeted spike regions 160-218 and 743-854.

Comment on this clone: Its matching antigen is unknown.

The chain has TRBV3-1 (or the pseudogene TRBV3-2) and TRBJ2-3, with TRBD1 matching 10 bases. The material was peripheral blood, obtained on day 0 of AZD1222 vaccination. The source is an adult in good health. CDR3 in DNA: TGTGCCAGCAGCCCTCGCAAGACAGGGGGCTTTACAGATACGCAGTATTTT. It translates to CASSPRKTGGFTDTQYF.